One sample yielded the 21 T cell receptor beta chains listed below, sequenced in a study of cytomegalovirus exposure and HLA in healthy donors. The PCR was carried out with 60 Vbeta primers and 13 Jbeta primers. TCRdb's table, derived via immunoSEQ multiplex PCR, lists solely in-frame clones and lacks some. The profile shows more than 90,000 clones, roughly 80% of them singletons. Source material: PBMCs. The receptors derive from a woman aged 55-69 years in good health and CMV-seronegative.

V usage is TRBV29-1 and J usage is TRBJ2-5, with 7 bases identical to TRBD1. Germline V gives CDR1 SQVTM, CDR2 ANQGSEA. The J segment lost 5 bases and the V segment lost 7 bases, leaving 10 bases of the junction unmatched. The CDR3 runs 13 residues. CDR3 DNA sequence: TGCAGCGGAAAAGACAGGGTCGGGGAGACCCAGTACTTC. This encodes CSGKDRVGETQYF.

This rearrangement joins TRBV7-9 to TRBJ2-2; 9 bases agree with TRBD2. CDR3 length: 15 residues. In germline, CDR1 is SEHNR, CDR2 FQNEAQ (reference sequence). J gave up 7 bases and V 5 bases, and 8 bases lay outside the gene matches. CDR3 nucleotides: TGTGCCAGCAGCCCTAGCGGGAAAGGGGACGGGGAGCTGTTTTTT. Translation gives CASSPSGKGDGELFF.

The chain recombines TRBV5-6 with TRBJ2-7; D perhaps matches TRBD2 (5 bases). Trimming took 4 bases from V and 7 from J, leaving 15 bases between them. This CDR3 has 13 amino acids. Germline-derived CDR1 and CDR2 are SGHDT and YYEEEE. Here the CDR3 reads CASSPDPGKEQYF. CDR3 sequence (DNA): TGTGCCAGCAGCCCGGACCCGGGAAAGGAGCAGTACTTC.

The rearrangement joins TRBV10-1 to TRBJ2-5; TRBD1 agrees at 10 bases. V gave up 7 bases and J gave up 1 base; unmatched junction bases: 15. Germline loops: CDR1 WNHNN, CDR2 SYGVQD (reference sequence). There are 18 residues in the CDR3. The CDR3 coding sequence is TGCGCCAGCATCGTACCACGCGGTGGACAGGGGGGCCAAGAGACCCAGTACTTC. It is translated as CASIVPRGGQGGQETQYF.

This rearrangement joins TRBV6-5 to TRBJ2-2, with D perhaps matching TRBD2 (5 bases). The CDR3 totals 15 residues. Germline lookup yields CDR1 MNHEY and CDR2 SVGAGI. V was cut by 6 bases and J by 2 bases, with 13 bases left in between. CDR3 nucleotides: TGTGCCAGCAGCCGACTACTGGTAAACACCGGGGAGCTGTTTTTT. Residues: CASSRLLVNTGELFF.

The J gene is TRBJ2-6, the V gene TRBV9; tentatively, D is TRBD1 (5 bases). The CDR3 sequence is 16 residues long. V lost 2 bases, J lost 1 base, and 10 bases lay in between. The germline gives CDR1 SGDLS, CDR2 YYNGEE. CDR3 residues: CASSVSGASGANVLTF. In DNA, the CDR3 is TGTGCCAGCAGCGTCAGTGGGGCTTCTGGGGCCAACGTCCTGACTTTC. Combining the CDR3 with reference TRBV9 and TRBJ2-6 gives the whole variable domain DSGVTQTPKHLITATGQRVTLRCSPRSGDLSVYWYQQSLDQGLQFLIQYYNGEERAKGNILERFSAQQFPDLHSELNLSSLELGDSALYFCASSVSGASGANVLTFGAGSRLTVL.

The rearrangement links TRBV7-8 to TRBJ1-1, with D possibly TRBD1 on 6 matching bases. CDR3 length equals 11 residues. The V end was cut by 5 bases, the J end by 9 bases, with 10 bases between. The germline V gene has CDR1 SGHVS and CDR2 FQNEAQ. The CDR3 sequence is CASSMDSKAFF. The CDR3 DNA follows: TGTGCCAGCAGCATGGACAGCAAAGCTTTCTTT.

This clone has a handful of counts. The rearrangement links TRBV23-1 to TRBJ1-1; D remains ambiguous. TRBV23-1 is flagged as an ORF with uncertain function. CDR3 length: 15 amino acids. Trimming took off 0 bases at V and 2 bases at J, with 10 bases between the two ends. The CDR3 sequence: CASSQSRQPNTEAFF. The CDR3 DNA reads as TGCGCCAGCAGTCAATCACGACAACCTAACACTGAAGCTTTCTTT.

The chain carries TRBV7-8 and TRBJ1-5; possibly TRBD1 for D (5 bases). The CDR3 is 13 residues long. The V gene lost 6 bases and the J gene lost 5 bases, with 11 bases spanning the gap. Germline CDR1 is SGHVS and CDR2 is FQNEAQ. The CDR3 DNA reads TGTGCCAGCAGGAACGGCAGGGATCAGCCCCAGCATTTT. Encoded protein: CASRNGRDQPQHF.

The genes are TRBV5-1 and TRBJ1-2; D not resolved. V was shortened by 0 bases and J by 8 bases, with 8 bases between the two germline ends. In germline, CDR1 is SGHRS, CDR2 YFSETQ. This CDR3 comprises 12 residues. The CDR3 sequence: CASSLGREGYTF. CDR3 in DNA: TGCGCCAGCAGCTTGGGAAGGGAGGGCTACACCTTC.

The chain couples TRBV6-6 to TRBJ2-7; D is unresolved. Trimming left V 2 bases short and J 2 bases short, with 7 bases between. The V gene's germline CDR1 is MNHNY and CDR2 SVGAGI (reference sequence). The CDR3 totals 13 residues. CDR3 nucleotide sequence: TGTGCCAGCAGTTACGACACCCCCTACGAGCAGTACTTC. It specifies CASSYDTPYEQYF.

The chain uses TRBV10-3 and TRBJ1-2, with D unclear. The CDR3 runs to 15 residues. Germline V gene lookup returns CDR1 ENHRY and CDR2 SYGVKD. V was trimmed by 3 bases and J by 0 bases, leaving 11 bases between them. CDR3 sequence reads: CAISESNRPNYGYTF. CDR3 DNA: TGTGCCATCAGTGAAAGTAACAGACCTAACTATGGCTACACCTTC.

This chain connects TRBV2 to TRBJ2-2, with D possibly matching TRBD1 (5 bases). Germline V lookup: CDR1 SNHLY, CDR2 FYNNEI. The CDR3 is 15 amino acids. Trimming shortened V by 1 base and J by 4 bases, and 10 bases separated the two germline ends. The CDR3 DNA is TGTGCCAGCAGTGAAGAGGGGCGCGGCACCGGGGAGCTGTTTTTT. This codes for CASSEEGRGTGELFF.

CDR3 residues: CASSQDYGRDLFPYGYTF. In DNA form, the CDR3 reads TGCGCCAGCAGCCAAGATTACGGGCGGGATCTTTTCCCCTATGGCTACACCTTC. The chain is built from TRBV4-3 and TRBJ1-2; D unresolved. Trimming pared 0 bases from V and 4 bases from J, leaving 21 bases between. The CDR3 loop spans 18 amino acids. Per germline, CDR1 LGHNA and CDR2 YSLEER.

This chain connects TRBV28 to TRBJ2-7; D not certain. Trimming took off 6 bases at V and 2 bases at J, with 14 bases between the two ends. CDR3 size: 14 residues. In germline, CDR1 is MDHEN, CDR2 SYDVKM. CDR3 sequence: CASRGVDQTYEQYF. In DNA, the CDR3 is TGTGCCAGCAGAGGAGTTGACCAAACCTACGAGCAGTACTTC.

The genes are TRBV28 and TRBJ2-2; no clear D. The germline V gene encodes CDR1 MDHEN and CDR2 SYDVKM. Deletions cut 2 bases from V and 6 bases from J, with 10 bases between. The CDR3 has 14 amino acids. CDR3 DNA: TGTGCCAGCAGTTTAGGCGGCTTGGCCGGGGAGCTGTTTTTT. Translated, it gives CASSLGGLAGELFF.

The chain uses TRBV7-2 and TRBJ2-7; 12 bases line up with TRBD1. Germline-derived CDR1 and CDR2 are SGHTA and FQGNSA. This CDR3 is 15 amino acids long. Trimming removed 6 bases from V and 7 bases from J; junction bases left unmatched: 10. This CDR3 reads CASRVLGQGAGEQYF. The DNA for the CDR3 is TGTGCCAGCAGGGTACTGGGACAGGGGGCGGGAGAGCAGTACTTC.

The CDR3 DNA is TGTGCCAGCAGCTTTGGACAGGACGGAAACACCATATATTTT. Translation gives CASSFGQDGNTIYF. The chain joins TRBV7-2 to TRBJ1-3; 7 bases agree with TRBD1. Losses at the gene ends were 3 bases for V and 4 bases for J; bases not matched to a gene: 3. The CDR3 contains 14 residues. The germline V gene has CDR1 SGHTA and CDR2 FQGNSA.

The CDR3 DNA reads TGTGCCTGGAACGACAGGGGCCTAGGCTATGGCTACACCTTC. It is translated as CAWNDRGLGYGYTF. The V gene is TRBV30, the J gene TRBJ1-2; 8 positions match TRBD1. V lost 4 bases and J lost 4; bases outside the gene matches: 8. The CDR3 runs to 14 residues. Looked up from germline, CDR1 is GTSNPN and CDR2 is SVGIG (reference sequence). Drawing the rest from reference TRBV30 and TRBJ1-2, the complete variable domain is SQTIHQWPATLVQPVGSPLSLECTVEGTSNPNLYWYRQAAGRGLQLLFYSVGIGQISSEVPQNLSASRPQDRQFILSSKKLLLSDSGFYLCAWNDRGLGYGYTFGSGTRLTVV.

The chain recombines TRBV29-1 with TRBJ1-2; unclear D gene. Germline V gene lookup returns CDR1 SQVTM and CDR2 ANQGSEA. Trimming pared 7 bases from V and 7 bases from J, leaving 13 bases between. The CDR3 runs 11 residues. This CDR3 reads CSGSIRGGYTF. The CDR3 nucleotides are TGCAGCGGATCCATCCGCGGTGGCTACACCTTC. Together with reference TRBV29-1 and TRBJ1-2, the CDR3 gives the full variable domain: SAVISQKPSRDICQRGTSLTIQCQVDSQVTMMFWYRQQPGQSLTLIATANQGSEATYESGFVIDKFPISRPNLTFSTLTVSNMSPEDSSIYLCSGSIRGGYTFGSGTRLTVV.

The CDR3 nucleotides are TGTGCCAGCAGCTTAGTGGCCAGATCCTACGAGCAGTACTTC. Protein sequence: CASSLVARSYEQYF. The chain has TRBV7-2 and TRBJ2-7; the D is unclear. The length of the CDR3 is 14 residues. Trimming removed 1 base at V and 1 base at J, with 8 bases between. Germline lookup yields CDR1 SGHTA and CDR2 FQGNSA. Variable domain in full (rest from reference TRBV7-2 and TRBJ2-7): GAGVSQSPSNKVTEKGKDVELRCDPISGHTALYWYRQSLGQGLEFLIYFQGNSAPDKSGLPSDRFSAERTGGSVSTLTIQRTQQEDSAVYLCASSLVARSYEQYFGPGTRLTVT.